This T cell receptor beta chain was found in a study of blood T cell repertoires in COVID-19. Across the study: Specimens from acute and convalescent COVID-19 originated in the United States, Italy and Spain. Sample material is recorded as cDNA or gDNA derived from T cells, B-cell-depleted T cells, or PBMCs.

In the source study's methods: The authors estimated nucleated cell counts from reference gene primer amplification. Clones were sequenced by immunoSEQ multiplex PCR, and TCRdb holds only the in-frame ones, with some missing. For V, J and clone size, that table is used; D and trimming come from the DNA. The data show 250,000 or so clones, 70% to 90% seen once. After removal of 0 bases from V and 0 bases from J, the junction contained 3 bases not matched to a gene. This CDR3 region has 18 residues. Germline V gives CDR1 SNHLY, CDR2 FYNNEI. This TCR came from a woman in her thirties with acute or convalescent COVID-19. Sequenced material: peripheral blood. The chain recombines TRBV2 with TRBJ2-6, with 9 bases that match TRBD1. For the CDR3, the DNA is TGTGCCAGCAGTGAAGCGGGGACAGGGATCTCTGGGGCCAACGTCCTGACTTTC. As protein: CASSEAGTGISGANVLTF.